The 18 T cell receptor beta chains reported below all come from one sample, sequenced in a study of neurological immune-mediated disorders. MiXCR, run by TCRdb on the 5' RACE reads, gives a single entry per CDR3 protein. Of 25,000 to 30,000 distinct CDR3 sequences listed, approximately 16% were seen once; the top ten hold about 5%. Sample time point: technical triplicate 3. The sample was CD4+ T cells from blood. The receptors here all came from a female donor with HTLV-1-associated myelopathy (HAM/TSP).

This clonotype was recorded at least ten times. The gene calls are TRBV20-1 and TRBJ2-3, with 7 positions matching TRBD2. The CDR3 contains 15 residues. With 1 base clipped from V and 0 bases from J, the junction kept 4 bases outside the gene matches. Germline V gives CDR1 DFQATT, CDR2 SNEGSKA (reference sequence). This CDR3 reads CSARGGGFSTDTQYF. The CDR3 DNA follows: TGCAGTGCTAGAGGGGGGGGGTTTAGCACAGATACGCAGTATTTT.

As regards this clonotype: The junction shows a germline mismatch at one end, possibly a read error. The rearrangement joins TRBV29-1 to TRBJ2-3; D not resolved. CDR3 size: 15 residues. From germline, CDR1 is SQVTM and CDR2 ANQGSEA. CDR3 DNA sequence: TGCAGAGTCCGTTTGGGCTCATTTGGCACGGATACGCAGTATTTT. Translation gives CRVRLGSFGTDTQYF.

In this sample, this clonotype turned up many times. This chain connects TRBV5-1 to TRBJ1-3; D perhaps matches TRBD1 (5 bases). V was pared by 0 bases and J by 2 bases, with 9 bases between. The CDR3 runs 15 residues. Germline V gene lookup returns CDR1 SGHRS and CDR2 YFSETQ. CDR3 sequence reads: CASSLALGAGNTIYF. In DNA, the CDR3 is TGCGCCAGCAGCTTGGCCCTAGGGGCTGGAAACACCATATATTTT.

V usage is TRBV20-1 and J usage is TRBJ2-7, with D tentatively TRBD1 or TRBD2 (5 bases each). The germline V gene encodes CDR1 DFQATT and CDR2 SNEGSKA (reference sequence). V lost 1 base, J lost 0 bases, and 13 bases lay in between. The CDR3 is 15 amino acids. This CDR3 reads CSARGHFGASYEQYF. The CDR3 region has the DNA TGCAGTGCTAGAGGTCATTTCGGGGCCTCCTACGAGCAGTACTTC.

In this sample, this clonotype turned up many times. The chain employs TRBV5-1 and TRBJ2-3, with D uncertain. This CDR3 is built from 13 residues. V lost 4 bases and J 2 bases, leaving 8 bases between the germline ends. Per germline, CDR1 SGHRS and CDR2 YFSETQ. CDR3 in DNA: TGCGCCAGCAGCAGGGCGGCCACAGATACGCAGTATTTT. It is translated as CASSRAATDTQYF. The full variable domain, with the rest looked up from reference TRBV5-1 and TRBJ2-3, is KAGVTQTPRYLIKTRGQQVTLSCSPISGHRSVSWYQQTPGQGLQFLFEYFSETQRNKGNFPGRFSGRQFSNSRSEMNVSTLELGDSALYLCASSRAATDTQYFGPGTRLTVL.

At least ten counts were recorded for this clonotype. This chain joins TRBV29-1 and TRBJ2-1; 8 bases match TRBD2. The CDR3 contains 14 residues. J was trimmed by 7 bases and V by 4 bases; bases with no gene match: 9. CDR1 and CDR2 (germline): SQVTM, ANQGSEA. As DNA, the CDR3 is TGCAGCGTTGGGGGCGGGAGGAAGAGGAATGAGCAGTTCTTC. It codes for CSVGGGRKRNEQFF.

This clonotype has a count of ten or more. The gene calls are TRBV5-1 and TRBJ1-2; TRBD1 aligns across 11 bases. Germline trimming cut 2 bases from V and 8 bases from J; bases unmatched to any gene: 8. CDR1 and CDR2 (germline): SGHRS, YFSETQ. CDR3 size: 15 residues. In DNA, the CDR3 is TGCGCCAGCAGCTTTGAAGGACAGGGGGCAGACGGCTACACCTTC. This sequence encodes CASSFEGQGADGYTF.

This clonotype ranks as medium-sized. This sequence joins TRBV20-1 and TRBJ2-5; 8 nucleotides line up with TRBD2. The J segment lost 4 bases and the V segment lost 2 bases, leaving 0 bases of the junction unmatched. The CDR3 has 12 residues. Germline-derived CDR1 and CDR2 are DFQATT and SNEGSKA (reference sequence). CDR3 in DNA: TGCAGTGCTAGACTAGCGGGAGAGACCCAGTACTTC. This gives the protein CSARLAGETQYF.

This clonotype came up many times. The chain joins TRBV10-3 to TRBJ2-3; either TRBD1 or TRBD2 may supply D (6 bases each). From germline, CDR1 is ENHRY and CDR2 SYGVKD. The CDR3 extends over 15 amino acids. Trimming removed 0 bases from V and 8 bases from J, with 15 bases in between. The CDR3 nucleotides are TGTGCCATCAGTGAGTCTCGGGGGCCCGGAGTTACGCAGTATTTT. It translates to CAISESRGPGVTQYF.

In this sample, this clonotype turned up many times. The chain recombines TRBV3-1 with TRBJ2-7; D is uncertain. Germline lookup yields CDR1 LGHDT and CDR2 YNNKEL (reference sequence). Trimming took off 1 base at V and 4 bases at J, with 2 bases between the two ends. The CDR3 has 11 amino acids. The CDR3 DNA reads TGTGCCAGCAGCCAAGGGTACGAGCAGTACTTC. Translating gives CASSQGYEQYF.

This clonotype was found many times. The V and J genes are TRBV7-9 and TRBJ2-7; D is perhaps TRBD1 or TRBD2 (7 bases each). The CDR3 loop spans 15 amino acids. Trimming shortened V by 9 bases and J by 0 bases, and 18 bases separated the two germline ends. CDR1 and CDR2 (germline): SEHNR, FQNEAQ (reference sequence). The CDR3 coding sequence is TGTGCCAGACTGCCACAGGGGAGGGTCTCCTACGAGCAGTACTTC. Translation gives CARLPQGRVSYEQYF. Using reference TRBV7-9 and TRBJ2-7 for the parts outside the CDR3, the full variable domain is DTGVSQNPRHKITKRGQNVTFRCDPISEHNRLYWYRQTLGQGPEFLTYFQNEAQLEKSRLLSDRFSAERPKGSFSTLEIQRTEQGDSAMYLCARLPQGRVSYEQYFGPGTRLTVT.

This clonotype has a single count. One end of the junction fails to match germline, which may point to a read error. This chain uses TRBV7-9 with TRBJ2-7; D call uncertain. The CDR3 runs to 12 residues. CDR1 is SEHNR and CDR2 is FQNEAQ in the germline V gene (reference sequence). The CDR3 nucleotides read TGTGCCAGCAGCTTACAAAAGTCCGAGAAGTACTTC. This translates into CASSLQKSEKYF.

This clonotype was counted at least ten times. V and J are TRBV5-4 and TRBJ2-1; tentative D call: TRBD1 (6 bases). V was cut by 2 bases and J by 0 bases, with 9 bases left in between. The length of the CDR3 is 15 residues. Per germline, CDR1 SGHNT and CDR2 YYREEE (reference sequence). CDR3 amino acids: CASSFRGSSYNEQFF. DNA of the CDR3: TGTGCCAGCAGCTTTAGGGGGAGCTCCTACAATGAGCAGTTCTTC.

The sample holds many counts of this clonotype. The CDR3 DNA sequence: TGCACCCCCGAGAGGCAGGGCCAGCCCCAGCATTTT. Amino acid sequence: CTPERQGQPQHF. The rearrangement links TRBV29-1 to TRBJ1-5; a weak D match, TRBD1 (5 bases). The CDR3 totals 12 residues. The germline CDR1 and CDR2 sequences are SQVTM and ANQGSEA. The variable domain in full, with the rest retrieved from reference TRBV29-1 and TRBJ1-5, is SAVISQKPSRDICQRGTSLTIQCQVDSQVTMMFWYRQQPGQSLTLIATANQGSEATYESGFVIDKFPISRPNLTFSTLTVSNMSPEDSSIYLCTPERQGQPQHFGDGTRLSIL.

This clonotype was picked up many times. The chain joins TRBV6-5 to TRBJ2-7, with D hard to call. The V gene lost 5 bases and the J gene lost 3 bases, with 11 bases spanning the gap. The CDR3 covers 13 residues. The germline CDR1 and CDR2 sequences are MNHEY and SVGAGI. The CDR3, as DNA: TGTGCCAGCAGTCATCAGACTGGCTACGAGCAGTACTTC. Amino acid sequence: CASSHQTGYEQYF.

This clonotype was counted at least ten times. V is TRBV20-1 and J is TRBJ2-3; 10 bases are shared with TRBD2. The trim removed 7 bases at V and 1 base at J, leaving 17 bases unmatched. The CDR3 is 18 amino acids. Germline CDR1 is DFQATT and CDR2 is SNEGSKA (reference sequence). The CDR3: CSGVGFRLAGVGTDTQYF. The CDR3 DNA reads TGCAGTGGGGTAGGGTTCCGGCTAGCGGGAGTAGGCACAGATACGCAGTATTTT.

This clonotype occurred many times. V usage is TRBV20-1 and J usage is TRBJ1-4; tentative D call: TRBD1 (6 bases). This CDR3 contains 14 residues. The germline gives CDR1 DFQATT, CDR2 SNEGSKA (reference sequence). Trimming shortened V by 6 bases and J by 5 bases, and 16 bases separated the two germline ends. The DNA for the CDR3 is TGCAGTGCCTGGACAGCATCAGGGAATGAAAAACTGTTTTTT. It specifies CSAWTASGNEKLFF.

This clonotype was recorded at least ten times. The rearrangement uses TRBV20-1 and TRBJ1-5; D not certain. Germline V gene lookup returns CDR1 DFQATT and CDR2 SNEGSKA (reference sequence). V was trimmed by 3 bases and J by 0 bases, leaving 6 bases between them. The CDR3 loop spans 13 amino acids. The CDR3 protein is CSASSYSNQPQHF. CDR3 coding DNA: TGCAGTGCTAGCTCTTATAGCAATCAGCCCCAGCATTTT.